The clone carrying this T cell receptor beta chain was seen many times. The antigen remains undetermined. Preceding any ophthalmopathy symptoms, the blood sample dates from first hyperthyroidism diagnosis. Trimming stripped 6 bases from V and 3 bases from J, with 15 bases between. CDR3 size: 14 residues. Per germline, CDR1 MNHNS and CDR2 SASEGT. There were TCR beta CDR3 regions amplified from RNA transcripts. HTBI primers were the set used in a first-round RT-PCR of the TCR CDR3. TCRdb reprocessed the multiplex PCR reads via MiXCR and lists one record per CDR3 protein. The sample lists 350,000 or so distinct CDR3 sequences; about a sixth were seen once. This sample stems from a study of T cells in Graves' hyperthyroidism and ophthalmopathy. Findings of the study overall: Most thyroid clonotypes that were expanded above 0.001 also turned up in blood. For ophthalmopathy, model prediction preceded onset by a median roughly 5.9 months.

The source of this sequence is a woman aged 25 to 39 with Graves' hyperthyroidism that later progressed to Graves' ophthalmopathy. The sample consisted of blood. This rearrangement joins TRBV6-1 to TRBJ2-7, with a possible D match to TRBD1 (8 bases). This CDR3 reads CASSPQGEGYEQYF. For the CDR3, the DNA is TGTGCCAGCAGCCCACAGGGGGAGGGCTACGAGCAGTACTTC.